Following are 6 T cell receptor beta chains from one sample sequenced in a study of T-cell memory formation after mild COVID-19. TCRdb re-analysed the 5' RACE reads in MiXCR, keeping a single row per CDR3 protein. The table has a few hundred thousand distinct CDR3 sequences, roughly a fifth seen once; the top ten hold approximately 21%. Sequences were obtained from PBMCs or a T cell subset sorted from them (not recorded which). These receptors were taken from a man younger than 35 who had mild COVID-19 (a few samples of this study predate the infection). Cell type and time point are not known.

This clonotype has a count of ten or more. The J gene is TRBJ2-7, the V gene TRBV6-6; TRBD1 matches at 10 bases. V was pared by 2 bases and J by 2 bases, with 6 bases of the junction left unmatched. The CDR3 loop spans 16 amino acids. Germline-derived CDR1 and CDR2 are MNHNY and SVGAGI (reference sequence). CDR3 region: CASSYRQGASTYEQYV. CDR3 coding DNA: TGTGCCAGCAGTTACAGACAGGGGGCCTCGACCTACGAGCAGTACGTC.

This clonotype was seen only a few times. This rearrangement joins TRBV10-3 to TRBJ1-5; D is uncertain. This CDR3 has 14 residues. The V gene's germline CDR1 is ENHRY and CDR2 SYGVKD. V shed 4 bases and J shed 0 bases, with 7 bases lying between them. CDR3 DNA: TGTGCCATCAGTGGCATAAATAGCAATCAGCCCCAGCATTTT. This codes for CAISGINSNQPQHF.

This clonotype was detected only a few times. V is TRBV19 and J is TRBJ2-3; 8 nucleotides align to TRBD1. Germline V gene sequence: CDR1 LNHDA, CDR2 SQIVND (reference sequence). With V trimmed by 5 bases and J by 3 bases, 4 bases remained unmatched. The CDR3 has 14 amino acids. CDR3 in DNA: TGTGCCAGTAGTCGACAGGGGCGGACAGATACGCAGTATTTT. Translating it yields CASSRQGRTDTQYF.

The genes are TRBV12-3 or TRBV12-4 and TRBJ2-3, with a tentative D call TRBD2 (6 bases). Trimming took 7 bases from V and 4 from J, leaving 12 bases between them. The CDR3 is 13 amino acids. The DNA of the CDR3 is TGTGCCAGCACCCTTTGGGGGGCAGATACGCAGTATTTT. It translates to CASTLWGADTQYF.

A few counts support this clonotype. The J gene is TRBJ1-2, the V gene TRBV7-9; 7 bases fit TRBD1. V lost 1 base, J lost 6 bases, and 8 bases stayed unmatched. Germline V CDR1 and CDR2: SEHNR, FQNEAQ (reference sequence). The CDR3 spans 15 residues. The CDR3 region has the DNA TGTGCCAGCAGCTTAGTTATAGGGGGCGGCGATGGCTACACCTTC. Translating it yields CASSLVIGGGDGYTF. Full variable domain (rest looked up from reference TRBV7-9 and TRBJ1-2): DTGVSQNPRHKITKRGQNVTFRCDPISEHNRLYWYRQTLGQGPEFLTYFQNEAQLEKSRLLSDRFSAERPKGSFSTLEIQRTEQGDSAMYLCASSLVIGGGDGYTFGSGTRLTVV.

This clonotype showed up just a few times. The CDR3 protein is CASSRVPQETQYF. The CDR3 DNA reads as TGTGCCAGCTCCAGGGTGCCCCAAGAGACCCAGTACTTC. The chain has TRBV7-9 and TRBJ2-5; maybe TRBD1 (5 bases). V was pared by 8 bases and J by 1 base, with 11 bases between. From germline, CDR1 is SEHNR and CDR2 FQNEAQ (reference sequence). This CDR3 spans 13 amino acids.